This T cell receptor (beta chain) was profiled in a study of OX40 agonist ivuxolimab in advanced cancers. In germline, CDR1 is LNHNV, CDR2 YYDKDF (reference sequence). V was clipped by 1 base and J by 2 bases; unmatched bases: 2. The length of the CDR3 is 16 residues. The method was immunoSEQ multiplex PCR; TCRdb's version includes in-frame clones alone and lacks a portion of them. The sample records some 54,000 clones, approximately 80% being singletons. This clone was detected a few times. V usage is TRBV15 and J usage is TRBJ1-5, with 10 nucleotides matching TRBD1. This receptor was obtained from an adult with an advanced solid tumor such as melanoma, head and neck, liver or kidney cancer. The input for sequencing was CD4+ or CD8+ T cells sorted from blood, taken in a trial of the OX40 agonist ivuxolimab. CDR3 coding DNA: TGTGCCACCAGCAGAGGCGGGACAGGGGGCAATCAGCCCCAGCATTTT. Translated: CATSRGGTGGNQPQHF.